The 30 T cell receptor beta chains given below trace back to one sample, sequenced in a study of identical twins. Via MiXCR, TCRdb re-called the 5' RACE reads, giving one row per CDR3 protein. The sample carries about 720,000 distinct CDR3 sequences, less than 10% recorded once. The data also belong to a second study, concerning yellow fever vaccine responses in identical twins.

Material for sequencing was PBMCs. The receptors stem from a woman aged 18 to 35 in good health.

At least ten counts were recorded for this clonotype. V is TRBV20-1 and J is TRBJ1-5; D is ambiguous. CDR1 and CDR2 from the germline V gene are DFQATT and SNEGSKA (reference sequence). V lost 2 bases to trimming and J lost 0 bases, with 5 bases between them. The CDR3 totals 13 residues. The CDR3 loop is CSARQDSNQPQHF. CDR3 nucleotides: TGCAGTGCTAGACAGGATAGCAATCAGCCCCAGCATTTT.

This clonotype was recorded a few times. The gene calls are TRBV29-1 and TRBJ2-3; D not resolved. V was trimmed by 6 bases and J by 0 bases, leaving 10 bases between them. The germline V gene encodes CDR1 SQVTM and CDR2 ANQGSEA. The CDR3 runs to 13 residues. The CDR3 spells CSVGISSTDTQYF. As DNA, the CDR3 is TGCAGCGTGGGGATATCTAGCACAGATACGCAGTATTTT.

This clonotype was seen a handful of times. V and J are TRBV28 and TRBJ1-3; D may be TRBD1 (6 bases). CDR1 MDHEN and CDR2 SYDVKM come from the germline V gene. This CDR3 has 13 residues. Trimming took off 7 bases at V and 5 bases at J, with 12 bases between the two ends. The CDR3 DNA reads as TGTGCCAGCACCACGGACAGCCGAAACACCATATATTTT. Translation: CASTTDSRNTIYF. The full variable domain, in which reference TRBV28 and TRBJ1-3 provide the parts outside the CDR3, is DVKVTQSSRYLVKRTGEKVFLECVQDMDHENMFWYRQDPGLGLRLIYFSYDVKMKEKGDIPEGYSVSREKKERFSLILESASTNQTSMYLCASTTDSRNTIYFGEGSWLTVV.

The chain uses TRBV12-3 or TRBV12-4 and TRBJ2-1; 8 bases are shared with TRBD1. The ends lost 6 bases at V and 7 bases at J; junction bases unmatched: 8. The CDR3 consists of 14 residues. The CDR3 nucleotides are TGTGCCAGCAGCGTCGGACAGGGTTGGAATGAGCAGTTCTTC. This codes for CASSVGQGWNEQFF.

This clonotype was picked up a small number of times. The CDR3 coding sequence is TGTGCCAGCAGCTCAGTCCCACTAGCGGAGGGGGACAATGAGCAGTTCTTC. The encoded protein is CASSSVPLAEGDNEQFF. This sequence joins TRBV11-2 and TRBJ2-1; 8 positions agree with TRBD2. The J segment lost 5 bases and the V segment lost 4 bases, leaving 13 bases of the junction unmatched. The V gene's germline CDR1 is SGHAT and CDR2 FQNNGV. This CDR3 is built from 17 residues. The whole variable domain, filled in from reference TRBV11-2 and TRBJ2-1, reads EAGVAQSPRYKIIEKRQSVAFWCNPISGHATLYWYQQILGQGPKLLIQFQNNGVVDDSQLPKDRFSAERLKGVDSTLKIQPAKLEDSAVYLCASSSVPLAEGDNEQFFGPGTRLTVL.

This clonotype was seen at least ten times. The rearrangement uses TRBV20-1 and TRBJ2-7; the D call may be TRBD1 or TRBD2 (5 bases each). V was shortened by 3 bases and J by 2 bases, with 11 bases between the two germline ends. The CDR3 runs 13 residues. Germline lookup yields CDR1 DFQATT and CDR2 SNEGSKA (reference sequence). The CDR3 here is CSASRDGTYEQYF. In DNA form, the CDR3 reads TGCAGTGCTAGTAGGGACGGAACCTACGAGCAGTACTTC.

This clonotype was counted between two and nine times. The chain carries TRBV4-3 and TRBJ2-5, with TRBD1 identical over 8 bases. This CDR3 has 15 residues. V was pared by 3 bases and J by 2 bases, with 5 bases of the junction left unmatched. CDR1 is LGHNA, CDR2 YSLEER, per germline. In nucleotides, the CDR3 is TGCGCCAGCAGCCAGGCTAACAGGGGGCAAGAGACCCAGTACTTC. Translating gives CASSQANRGQETQYF.

There are many counts of this clonotype. The gene calls are TRBV29-1 and TRBJ2-2; D gene unclear. CDR1 and CDR2 (germline): SQVTM, ANQGSEA. This CDR3 is built from 13 residues. Trimming stripped 6 bases from V and 1 base from J, with 9 bases between. The CDR3 DNA sequence: TGCAGCGTCCTGGGGAAGAACACCGGGGAGCTGTTTTTT. It specifies CSVLGKNTGELFF.

This clonotype has ten or more counts. This sequence joins TRBV12-3 or TRBV12-4 and TRBJ1-1, with a weak D call TRBD1 (6 bases). This CDR3 comprises 14 residues. V lost 2 bases to trimming and J lost 4 bases, with 11 bases between them. The CDR3: CASSLHRAGTEAFF. The CDR3 DNA reads as TGTGCCAGCAGTTTACACAGGGCGGGCACTGAAGCTTTCTTT.

This clonotype was detected many times. The chain combines TRBV5-1 with TRBJ2-7, with a possible D match to TRBD1 (6 bases). Germline loops: CDR1 SGHRS, CDR2 YFSETQ. This CDR3 region has 14 residues. The V gene lost 0 bases and the J gene lost 3 bases, with 10 bases spanning the gap. CDR3 in amino acids: CASSLEVQGYEQYF. The CDR3 DNA reads TGCGCCAGCAGCTTGGAGGTACAGGGCTACGAGCAGTACTTC. The whole variable domain, remainder taken from reference TRBV5-1 and TRBJ2-7, is KAGVTQTPRYLIKTRGQQVTLSCSPISGHRSVSWYQQTPGQGLQFLFEYFSETQRNKGNFPGRFSGRQFSNSRSEMNVSTLELGDSALYLCASSLEVQGYEQYFGPGTRLTVT.

The table lists this clonotype with a few counts. The V gene is TRBV6-1, the J gene TRBJ1-2; tentative D call: TRBD1 (6 bases). CDR1 is MNHNS, CDR2 SASEGT, per germline. The ends were cut back, 5 bases at V and 5 bases at J, with 15 bases in the middle. The CDR3 covers 14 residues. The CDR3, as DNA: TGTGCCAGCAGTCGACAGGACGCCTGGTATGGCTACACCTTC. It codes for CASSRQDAWYGYTF.

In its sample, this clonotype was seen a few times. This chain uses TRBV5-1 with TRBJ2-3, with 9 bases aligning to TRBD1. Germline V gene sequence: CDR1 SGHRS, CDR2 YFSETQ. The CDR3 length is 14 residues. J was trimmed by 6 bases and V by 4 bases; bases with no gene match: 6. The CDR3 DNA reads TGCGCCAGCAGCCGGGACAGGGCGATGGATACGCAGTATTTT. This codes for CASSRDRAMDTQYF.

V usage is TRBV10-3 and J usage is TRBJ2-1, with 9 bases lining up with TRBD1. CDR1 and CDR2 from the germline V gene are ENHRY and SYGVKD. The CDR3 length is 16 residues. Trimming at V came to 2 bases and at J to 5 bases, leaving 7 bases not matched to a gene. The CDR3 DNA reads TGTGCCATCAGTGAGGAATTGACAGGGGGTAACAATGAGCAGTTCTTC. This encodes CAISEELTGGNNEQFF.

Only a few counts were recorded for this clonotype. The V call is TRBV27, the J call TRBJ2-7; a possible D gene is TRBD2 (6 bases). With 1 base removed from V and 7 bases from J, the gap between germline ends came to 14 bases. The CDR3 consists of 14 residues. CDR1 is MNHEY, CDR2 SMNVEV, per germline (reference sequence). Here the CDR3 DNA reads TGTGCCAGCAGTTTATTGGACTACCTAGGAGAGCAGTACTTC. Translation: CASSLLDYLGEQYF.

This clonotype was picked up a small number of times. This rearrangement joins TRBV20-1 to TRBJ2-3; 15 bases align to TRBD2. V was pared by 2 bases and J by 1 base, with 4 bases of the junction left unmatched. From germline, CDR1 is DFQATT and CDR2 SNEGSKA (reference sequence). CDR3 length: 17 residues. DNA of the CDR3: TGCAGTGCTAGACTGGGACTAGCGGGAGGTCGCACAGATACGCAGTATTTT. Its translation: CSARLGLAGGRTDTQYF.

This clonotype was detected a few times. This rearrangement joins TRBV5-1 to TRBJ2-7, with 8 nucleotides matching TRBD2. CDR1 and CDR2 from the germline V gene are SGHRS and YFSETQ. The junction had 9 bases not matched to a gene; V was cut back by 2 bases and J by 2 bases. This CDR3 spans 16 amino acids. The CDR3 DNA reads as TGCGCCAGCAGCTTAGGAGCGGGGGCGACTACCTACGAGCAGTACTTC. Its translation is CASSLGAGATTYEQYF.

This chain connects TRBV4-1 to TRBJ2-7, with TRBD1 identical over 10 bases. This CDR3 spans 15 amino acids. Germline V lookup: CDR1 MGHRA, CDR2 YSYEKL. The ends lost 4 bases at V and 3 bases at J; junction bases unmatched: 6. The CDR3 sequence is CASSLAGQGDYEQYF. In DNA, the CDR3 is TGCGCCAGCAGCCTCGCCGGACAGGGGGACTACGAGCAGTACTTC.

This clonotype was observed a few times. The rearrangement links TRBV6-5 to TRBJ1-1; 7 nucleotides line up with TRBD1. The V and J ends lost 4 bases and 5 bases, in that order; junction bases with no gene match: 7. The CDR3 consists of 14 residues. Looked up from germline, CDR1 is MNHEY and CDR2 is SVGAGI. The CDR3 spells CASSLKGAITEAFF. The CDR3 bases are TGTGCCAGCAGTTTGAAGGGGGCTATTACTGAAGCTTTCTTT.

This clonotype was detected only a few times. CDR3 nucleotide sequence: TGTGCCAGCAGTGAGCCCATGGGGTACCAAGAGACCCAGTACTTC. Its protein is CASSEPMGYQETQYF. This rearrangement joins TRBV25-1 to TRBJ2-5; D not resolved. The CDR3 sequence is 15 residues long. Trimming took off 3 bases at V and 0 bases at J, with 11 bases between the two ends. Germline V gene data show CDR1 as MGHDK and CDR2 as SYGVNS.

This chain connects TRBV6-5 to TRBJ2-5; maybe TRBD2 (5 bases). The CDR3 length is 14 residues. V dropped 0 bases and J dropped 3 bases, with 8 bases sitting between them. CDR1 is MNHEY, CDR2 SVGAGI, per germline. As DNA, the CDR3 is TGTGCCAGCAGTTACTCGGGGAGCAAAGAGACCCAGTACTTC. Its protein product is CASSYSGSKETQYF.

The chain has TRBV2 and TRBJ2-1, with 7 bases that match TRBD1. Germline CDR1 reads SNHLY; CDR2 reads FYNNEI. This CDR3 contains 15 residues. The V gene end was trimmed by 0 bases and the J gene end by 9 bases; junction bases not matched to a gene: 8. The CDR3 spells CASSEADRARTEQFF. Here the CDR3 DNA reads TGTGCCAGCAGTGAAGCTGACAGGGCTAGGACTGAGCAGTTCTTC.

This chain links TRBV20-1 with TRBJ2-7; 8 nucleotides align to TRBD1. The CDR3 runs to 15 residues. The V segment lost 1 base and the J segment 5 bases; nucleotides outside the gene matches: 10. Germline V gene sequence: CDR1 DFQATT, CDR2 SNEGSKA (reference sequence). The CDR3 DNA reads TGCAGTGCTAGAGCCCCCGACAGGGGAGAGGACGAGCAGTACTTC. Its translation is CSARAPDRGEDEQYF.

This clonotype was observed many times. This chain connects TRBV7-9 to TRBJ2-7; 7 bases align to TRBD2. V gave up 1 base and J gave up 3 bases; unmatched junction bases: 3. Germline-derived CDR1 and CDR2 are SEHNR and FQNEAQ (reference sequence). The CDR3 covers 14 residues. In DNA form, the CDR3 reads TGTGCCAGCAGCTTAGTGCTAGCGGACTACGAGCAGTACTTC. As protein: CASSLVLADYEQYF. Full variable domain (rest looked up from reference TRBV7-9 and TRBJ2-7): DTGVSQNPRHKITKRGQNVTFRCDPISEHNRLYWYRQTLGQGPEFLTYFQNEAQLEKSRLLSDRFSAERPKGSFSTLEIQRTEQGDSAMYLCASSLVLADYEQYFGPGTRLTVT.

The V call is TRBV24-1, the J call TRBJ1-2; D perhaps matches TRBD1 (6 bases). The CDR3 sequence is 14 residues long. V gave up 4 bases and J gave up 6 bases, with 14 bases separating them. Germline V gene sequence: CDR1 KGHDR, CDR2 SFDVKD. Here the CDR3 reads CATSDTGTRDGYTF. The DNA of the CDR3 is TGTGCCACCAGTGACACCGGGACACGGGATGGCTACACCTTC.

This clonotype was detected ten times or more. The chain recombines TRBV12-3 or TRBV12-4 with TRBJ2-7, with D unclear. The germline V and J ends were trimmed by 5 bases and 3 bases, with 14 bases remaining between them. CDR3 length equals 14 residues. CDR3 nucleotides: TGTGCCAGCAGTCCCCGGGCCTTCCACTACGAGCAGTACTTC. As protein: CASSPRAFHYEQYF.

The V gene is TRBV6-1, the J gene TRBJ1-1, with 8 positions matching TRBD1. This CDR3 has 15 amino acids. Germline lookup yields CDR1 MNHNS and CDR2 SASEGT. The trim removed 7 bases at V and 5 bases at J, leaving 12 bases unmatched. CDR3 loop: CASIPAWTGRTEAFF. DNA of the CDR3: TGTGCCAGCATTCCAGCATGGACAGGGAGGACTGAAGCTTTCTTT.

The chain recombines TRBV24-1 with TRBJ1-2; D gene ambiguous. V lost 5 bases to trimming and J lost 0 bases, with 9 bases between them. The CDR3 spans 14 residues. Germline V gene sequence: CDR1 KGHDR, CDR2 SFDVKD. The CDR3 DNA reads TGTGCCACCAGTGTTACGGGGACTAACTATGGCTACACCTTC. Protein product: CATSVTGTNYGYTF.

The rearrangement uses TRBV6-1 and TRBJ2-1; D might be TRBD1 (6 bases). The CDR3 consists of 15 residues. Trimming stripped 4 bases from V and 6 bases from J, with 16 bases between. Germline V gives CDR1 MNHNS, CDR2 SASEGT. The CDR3 DNA reads as TGTGCCAGCAGTGTCCGGGACACCCGAAGCAATGAGCAGTTCTTC. Its translation: CASSVRDTRSNEQFF.

The V and J genes are TRBV27 and TRBJ2-5, with a possible D match to TRBD2 (7 bases). This CDR3 has 15 amino acids. From germline, CDR1 is MNHEY and CDR2 SMNVEV (reference sequence). The ends were cut back, 6 bases at V and 5 bases at J, with 19 bases in the middle. In DNA, the CDR3 is TGTGCCAGCAGCTGGGGGGGCCCCCGGGGGGAGACCCAGTACTTC. Protein product: CASSWGGPRGETQYF.

This clonotype has a handful of counts. The gene calls are TRBV20-1 and TRBJ2-7; the D is unclear. The V end was cut by 1 base, the J end by 3 bases, with 28 bases between. This CDR3 is 19 amino acids long. CDR1 and CDR2 (germline): DFQATT, SNEGSKA (reference sequence). Here the CDR3 DNA reads TGCAGTGCTAGAGGCCGGCCTACAAAGAAGACTGCCTCCGACTACGAGCAGTACTTC. This sequence encodes CSARGRPTKKTASDYEQYF.